This paragraph covers one T cell receptor beta chain sequence. The antigen is undetermined. The data stem from a study of beta chain features in type 1 diabetes. Study context: Patients shared similar age, gender and cell yields with healthy donors.

Expressed TCRB transcripts got sequenced, as all isolated RNA was reverse transcribed. Sequencing used immunoSEQ multiplex PCR; TCRdb keeps in-frame clones, though not all of them. Of approximately 150,000 clones listed, 63% are singletons. General study results and limits: TCRB CDR3s from Type 1 diabetes patients were moderately but significantly shorter in all four CD4+ subsets.

This sequence originates from a man aged 25 to 40 with type 1 diabetes. The sequenced material came from naive CD4+ T cells from blood.

CDR3 coding DNA: TGCAGCGTAGTCATTCCCGGGCAGACCACAGATACGCAGTATTTT. Amino acid sequence: CSVVIPGQTTDTQYF. The rearrangement links TRBV29-1 to TRBJ2-3, with D hard to call. The CDR3 is 15 amino acids. V shed 6 bases and J shed 2 bases, with 18 bases lying between them. CDR1 and CDR2 from the germline V gene are SQVTM and ANQGSEA.